This T cell receptor beta chain was captured by sequencing in a study of blood T cell repertoires in COVID-19. With 3 bases clipped from V and 8 bases from J, the junction kept 12 bases outside the gene matches. Germline assignment: CDR1 SSHAT and CDR2 FNYEAQ (reference sequence). CDR3 size: 15 residues. Per the study methods: Estimation of nucleated cell counts was performed using reference gene primer amplification. Using immunoSEQ multiplex PCR, the repertoire was profiled, and TCRdb retains in-frame clones only, with some absent. That table supplies the V and J calls and clone size; D and trimming were determined from the DNA. The data contain about 80,000 clones, approximately 78% of them seen just once; the ten biggest clones take up 25% to 30%.

The TCR comes from a human donor in a cohort sampled during active COVID-19. The genes are TRBV7-7 and TRBJ1-2; the match to TRBD1 covers 7 bases. Material for sequencing was peripheral blood. The CDR3 coding sequence is TGTGCCAGCAGCTTCATTAACACAGGGGTGGACGGCTACACCTTC. This sequence encodes CASSFINTGVDGYTF.